What follows is one TCR beta chain and its context. Its antigen is as yet unknown. Using immunoSEQ multiplex PCR, the repertoire was profiled, and TCRdb retains in-frame clones only, with some absent. The sample shows around 2,000,000 clones, about 95% of them seen only once. The data were taken from a study of shared clonotypes between healthy human individuals. Overall study findings and caveats: Generally, naive subsets came out with larger estimated richness than memory subsets. The four-donor shared clonotypes exceeded non-shared clonotypes in generation probability, with non-shared ones scoring lower.

CD45RO-negative, CCR7-positively selected cells formed the naive CD8 fraction, excluding terminally differentiated effector memory CD45RA+ cells. The donors were all Caucasian adults (living in Nashville, Tennessee). CDR1 and CDR2 (germline): MNHEY, SMNVEV (reference sequence). The CDR3 is 14 residues long. Trimming stripped 5 bases from V and 3 bases from J, with 13 bases between. V gene TRBV27 combines with J gene TRBJ1-1; D gene unclear. The TCR sequence derives from a man between 18 and 35 years old in good health. Input material: naive CD8+ T cells sorted from blood. The CDR3 coding sequence is TGTGCCAGCAGTATCGTTGGTGGGGACACTGAAGCTTTCTTT. Its translation is CASSIVGGDTEAFF.